The 2 T cell receptor beta chains reported below all come from one sample, sequenced in a study of T cell changes during pregnancy in multiple sclerosis. Assay used: immunoSEQ multiplex PCR; TCRdb lists only in-frame clones, some missing. The repertoire holds under 80,000 clones, 80% to 95% seen once, with around 3.5% in the top ten. The material was peripheral blood, obtained after pregnancy. Receptor source: a female donor in good health, enrolled as a control in a pregnancy study.

This rearrangement joins TRBV19 to TRBJ2-4; weak D call: TRBD1 (6 bases). Germline CDR1 is LNHDA and CDR2 is SQIVND (reference sequence). The CDR3 spans 14 residues. Trimming shortened V by 9 bases and J by 2 bases, and 14 bases separated the two germline ends. CDR3 bases: TGTGCCAGCGGGACAATGGGGACCAAAAACATTCAGTACTTC. Translation: CASGTMGTKNIQYF. The full variable domain, rest sourced from reference TRBV19 and TRBJ2-4, is DGGITQSPKYLFRKEGQNVTLSCEQNLNHDAMYWYRQDPGQGLRLIYYSQIVNDFQKGDIAEGYSVSREKKESFPLTVTSAQKNPTAFYLCASGTMGTKNIQYFGAGTRLSVL.

V and J are TRBV5-1 and TRBJ1-3; D might be TRBD1 (5 bases). Deletions cut 2 bases from V and 0 bases from J, with 9 bases between. Germline V gene lookup returns CDR1 SGHRS and CDR2 YFSETQ. The CDR3 length is 15 residues. The CDR3 reads CASSFDSSSGNTIYF. The CDR3 bases are TGCGCCAGCAGCTTCGACAGTAGCTCTGGAAACACCATATATTTT.